This TCR beta chain emerged from a study of blood T cell repertoires in COVID-19. Turning to the study itself: Sites in the United States, Italy and Spain provided acute and convalescent COVID-19 samples. Nucleic acid was either cDNA or gDNA, and it came from T cells, B-cell-depleted T cells, or PBMCs.

With 1 base clipped from V and 6 bases from J, the junction kept 0 bases outside the gene matches. There are 13 residues in the CDR3. In germline, CDR1 is SGHVS, CDR2 FQNEAQ. Methods used by the authors: Researchers report that nucleated cell counts were estimated from reference gene primer amplification. TCRdb's copy holds only in-frame clones and misses some; the assay was immunoSEQ multiplex PCR. The V and J calls and the clone size are those of that table, but D and trimming were determined from the DNA. The sample yields over 600,000 clones, 90% seen once. Sequenced: peripheral blood. V usage is TRBV7-8 and J usage is TRBJ1-1, with TRBD1 identical over 9 bases. The receptor was isolated from a young woman with acute or convalescent COVID-19. The CDR3: CASSLGQGAEAFF. The CDR3 DNA reads as TGTGCCAGCAGCTTAGGACAGGGGGCTGAAGCTTTCTTT.